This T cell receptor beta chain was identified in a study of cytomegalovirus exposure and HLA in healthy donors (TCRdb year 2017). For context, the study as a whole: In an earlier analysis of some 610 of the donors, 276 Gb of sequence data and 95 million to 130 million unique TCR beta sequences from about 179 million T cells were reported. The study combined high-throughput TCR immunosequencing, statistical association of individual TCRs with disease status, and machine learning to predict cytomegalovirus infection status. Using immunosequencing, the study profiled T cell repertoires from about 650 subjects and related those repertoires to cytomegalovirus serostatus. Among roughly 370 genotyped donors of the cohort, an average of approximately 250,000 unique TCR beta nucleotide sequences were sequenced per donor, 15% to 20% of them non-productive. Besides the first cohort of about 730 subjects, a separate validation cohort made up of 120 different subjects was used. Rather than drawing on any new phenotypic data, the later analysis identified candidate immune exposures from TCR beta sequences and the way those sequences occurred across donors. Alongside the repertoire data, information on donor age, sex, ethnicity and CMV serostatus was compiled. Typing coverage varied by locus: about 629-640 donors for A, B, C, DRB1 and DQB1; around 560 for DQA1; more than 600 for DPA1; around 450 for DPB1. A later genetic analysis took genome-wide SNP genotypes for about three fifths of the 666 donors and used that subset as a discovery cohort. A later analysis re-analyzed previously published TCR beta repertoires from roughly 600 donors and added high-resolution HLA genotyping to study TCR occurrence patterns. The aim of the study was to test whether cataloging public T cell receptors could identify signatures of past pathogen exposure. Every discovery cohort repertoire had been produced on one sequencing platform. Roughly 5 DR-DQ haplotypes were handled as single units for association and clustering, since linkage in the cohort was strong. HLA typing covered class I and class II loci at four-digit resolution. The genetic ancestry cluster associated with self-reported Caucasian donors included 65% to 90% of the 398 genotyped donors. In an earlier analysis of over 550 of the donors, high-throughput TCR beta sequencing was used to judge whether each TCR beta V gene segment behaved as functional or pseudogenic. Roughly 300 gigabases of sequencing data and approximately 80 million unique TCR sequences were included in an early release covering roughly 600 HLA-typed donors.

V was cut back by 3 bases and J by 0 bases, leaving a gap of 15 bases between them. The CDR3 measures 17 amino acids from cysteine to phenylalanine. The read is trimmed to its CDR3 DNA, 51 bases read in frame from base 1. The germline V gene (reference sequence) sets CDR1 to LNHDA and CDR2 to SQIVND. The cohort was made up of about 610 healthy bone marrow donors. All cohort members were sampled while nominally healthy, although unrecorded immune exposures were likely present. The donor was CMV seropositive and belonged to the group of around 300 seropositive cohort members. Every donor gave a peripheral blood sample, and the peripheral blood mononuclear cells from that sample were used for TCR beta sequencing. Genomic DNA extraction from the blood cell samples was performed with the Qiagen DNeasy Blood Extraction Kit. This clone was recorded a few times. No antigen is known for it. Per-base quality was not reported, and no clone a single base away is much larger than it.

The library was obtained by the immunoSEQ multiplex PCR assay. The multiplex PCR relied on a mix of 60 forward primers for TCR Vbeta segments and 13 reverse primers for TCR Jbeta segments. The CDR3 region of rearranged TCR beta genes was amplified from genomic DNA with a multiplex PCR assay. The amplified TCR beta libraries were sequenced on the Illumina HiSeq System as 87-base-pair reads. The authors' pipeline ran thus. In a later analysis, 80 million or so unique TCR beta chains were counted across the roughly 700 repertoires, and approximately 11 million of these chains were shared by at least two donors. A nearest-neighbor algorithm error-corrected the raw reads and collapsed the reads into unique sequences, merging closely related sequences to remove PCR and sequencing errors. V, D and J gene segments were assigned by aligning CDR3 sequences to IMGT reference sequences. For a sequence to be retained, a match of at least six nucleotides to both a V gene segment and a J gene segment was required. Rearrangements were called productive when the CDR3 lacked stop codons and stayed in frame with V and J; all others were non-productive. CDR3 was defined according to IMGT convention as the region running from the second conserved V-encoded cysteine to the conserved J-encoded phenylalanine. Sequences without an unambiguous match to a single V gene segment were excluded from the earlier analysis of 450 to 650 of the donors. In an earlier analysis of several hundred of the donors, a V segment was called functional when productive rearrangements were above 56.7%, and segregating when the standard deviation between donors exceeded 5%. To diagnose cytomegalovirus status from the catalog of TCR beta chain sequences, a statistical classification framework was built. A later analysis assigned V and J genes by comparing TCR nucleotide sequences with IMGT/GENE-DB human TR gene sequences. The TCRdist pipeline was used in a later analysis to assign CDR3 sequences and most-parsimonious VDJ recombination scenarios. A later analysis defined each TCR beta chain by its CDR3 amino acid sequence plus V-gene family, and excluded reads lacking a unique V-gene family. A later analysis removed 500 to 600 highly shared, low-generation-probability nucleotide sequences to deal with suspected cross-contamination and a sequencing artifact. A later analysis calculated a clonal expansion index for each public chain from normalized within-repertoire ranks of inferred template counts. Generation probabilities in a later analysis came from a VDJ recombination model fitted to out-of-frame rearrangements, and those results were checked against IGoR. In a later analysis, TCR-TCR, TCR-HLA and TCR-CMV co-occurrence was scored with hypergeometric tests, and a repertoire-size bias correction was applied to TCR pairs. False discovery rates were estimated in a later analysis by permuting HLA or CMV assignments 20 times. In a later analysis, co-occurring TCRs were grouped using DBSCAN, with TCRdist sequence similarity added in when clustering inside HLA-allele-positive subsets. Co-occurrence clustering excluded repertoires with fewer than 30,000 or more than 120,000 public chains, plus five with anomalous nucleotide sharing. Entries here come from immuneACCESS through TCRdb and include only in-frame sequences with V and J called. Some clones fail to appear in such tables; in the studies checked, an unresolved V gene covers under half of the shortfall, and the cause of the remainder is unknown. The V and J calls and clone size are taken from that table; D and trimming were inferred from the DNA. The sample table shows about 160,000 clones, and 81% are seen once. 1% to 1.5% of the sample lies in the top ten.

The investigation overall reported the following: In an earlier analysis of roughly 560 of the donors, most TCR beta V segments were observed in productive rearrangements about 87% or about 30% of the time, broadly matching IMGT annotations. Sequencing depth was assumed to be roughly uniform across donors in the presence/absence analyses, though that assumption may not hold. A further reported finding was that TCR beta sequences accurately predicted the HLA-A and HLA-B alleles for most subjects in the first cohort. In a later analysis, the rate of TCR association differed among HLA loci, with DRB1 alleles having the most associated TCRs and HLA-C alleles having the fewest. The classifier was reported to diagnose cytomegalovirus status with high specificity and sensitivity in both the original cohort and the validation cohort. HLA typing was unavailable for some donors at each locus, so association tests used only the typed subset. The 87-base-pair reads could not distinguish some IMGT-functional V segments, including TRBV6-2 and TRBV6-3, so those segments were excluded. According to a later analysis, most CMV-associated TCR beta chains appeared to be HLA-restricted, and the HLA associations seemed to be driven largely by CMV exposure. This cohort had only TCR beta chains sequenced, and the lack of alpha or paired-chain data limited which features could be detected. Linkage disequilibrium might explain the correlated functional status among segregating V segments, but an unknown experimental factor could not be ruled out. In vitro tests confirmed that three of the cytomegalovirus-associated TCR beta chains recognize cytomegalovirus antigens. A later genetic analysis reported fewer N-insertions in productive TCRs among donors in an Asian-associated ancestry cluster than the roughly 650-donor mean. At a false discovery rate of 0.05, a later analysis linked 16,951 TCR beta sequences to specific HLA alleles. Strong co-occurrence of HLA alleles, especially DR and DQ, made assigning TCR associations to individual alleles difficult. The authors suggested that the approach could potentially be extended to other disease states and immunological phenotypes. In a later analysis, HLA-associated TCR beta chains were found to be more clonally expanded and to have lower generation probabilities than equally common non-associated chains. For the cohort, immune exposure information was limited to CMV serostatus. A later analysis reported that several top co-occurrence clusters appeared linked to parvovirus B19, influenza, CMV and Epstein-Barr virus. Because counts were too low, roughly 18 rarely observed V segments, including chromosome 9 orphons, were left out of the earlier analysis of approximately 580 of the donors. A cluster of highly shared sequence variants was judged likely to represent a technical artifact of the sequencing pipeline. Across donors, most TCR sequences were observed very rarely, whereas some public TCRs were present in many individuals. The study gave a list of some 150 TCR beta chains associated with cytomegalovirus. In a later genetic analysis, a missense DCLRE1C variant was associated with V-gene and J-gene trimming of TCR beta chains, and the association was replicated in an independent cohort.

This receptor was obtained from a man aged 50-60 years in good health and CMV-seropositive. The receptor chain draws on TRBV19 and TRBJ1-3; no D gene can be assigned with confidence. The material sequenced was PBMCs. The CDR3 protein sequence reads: CASSIGSAGFSGNTIYF. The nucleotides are TGTGCCAGTAGTATTGGTTCTGCGGGATTCTCTGGAAACACCATATATTTT.